This T cell receptor beta chain emerged from a study of blood T cell repertoires in COVID-19. Turning to the study itself: The United States, Italy and Spain were the sources of the acute and convalescent COVID-19 samples. T cells, B-cell-depleted T cells, or PBMCs supplied cDNA or gDNA.

This CDR3 region has 18 residues. Between the trimmed V and J ends, which lost 4 bases and 5 bases, there was a span of 27 bases. CDR1 and CDR2 from the germline V gene are SGHDN and FVKESK. In the authors' methods: The authors estimated nucleated cell counts from reference gene primer amplification. The method was immunoSEQ multiplex PCR; TCRdb's version includes in-frame clones alone and lacks a portion of them. V and J calls plus clone size are reproduced from that table; the DNA served to infer D and trimming. Of roughly 190,000 clones listed, 75% to 90% were seen once; the top ten hold around 1.2%.

This receptor was taken from a man younger than 45 with acute or convalescent COVID-19. J is TRBJ2-7 and V is TRBV14; tentative D call: TRBD2 (5 bases). The specimen sequenced was peripheral blood. CDR3 DNA: TGTGCCAGCAGCCCAGATCTCGTCGGGATTAATTTCCCCAACGAGCAGTACTTC. It encodes CASSPDLVGINFPNEQYF.